The next 21 T cell receptor beta chains were all read from a single sample in a study of glioma-infiltrating T cells. Using RNA template, CDR3s of TCR alpha and beta were amplified with iRepertoire arm-PCR. A single record per CDR3 protein comes from TCRdb applying MiXCR to the multiplex PCR reads. This table has about 130,000 distinct CDR3 sequences, about 22% appearing once. Sequenced material: glioma tissue, nonneoplastic brain tissue, or PBMCs (not recorded which). These receptors were obtained from a human donor with low-grade glioma or glioblastoma, undergoing nonglioma brain surgery, or in good health (not recorded which).

Points on this clonotype: This clone may be a read error of a much larger clone one base away. The chain joins TRBV6-9 to TRBJ2-1; the D is unclear. The CDR3 has 12 amino acids. Per the germline V gene, CDR1 is MNHGY and CDR2 is SVAAGI. CDR3 coding DNA: TGTGCCAGCAGTTACCGTCACAATGGGCAGTTCTTC. Translating gives CASSYRHNGQFF.

This clonotype was counted ten times or more. The CDR3 reads CSAGGQPETQYF. The CDR3 nucleotides read TGCAGTGCTGGGGGACAGCCAGAGACCCAGTACTTC. V usage is TRBV20-1 and J usage is TRBJ2-5; 7 bases agree with TRBD1. Germline V gene data show CDR1 as DFQATT and CDR2 as SNEGSKA (reference sequence). CDR3 size: 12 residues. After removal of 5 bases from V and 4 bases from J, the junction contained 4 bases not matched to a gene.

This clonotype showed up just a few times. This chain links TRBV6-1 with TRBJ1-5; 7 nucleotides match TRBD1. The germline V gene encodes CDR1 MNHNS and CDR2 SASEGT. The CDR3 consists of 17 residues. After removal of 7 bases from V and 1 base from J, the junction contained 13 bases not matched to a gene. CDR3 in amino acids: CASTVRSGTESNQPQHF. In DNA, the CDR3 is TGTGCCAGCACCGTAAGGAGCGGGACAGAGAGCAATCAGCCCCAGCATTTT.

The chain recombines TRBV6-1 with TRBJ1-4; possibly TRBD1 for D (5 bases). CDR1 is MNHNS, CDR2 SASEGT, per germline. Trimming took off 6 bases at V and 8 bases at J, with 19 bases between the two ends. This CDR3 is built from 15 residues. CDR3 in DNA: TGTGCCAGCAGGGGGGGACCGGGTAGAGGAGAAAAACTGTTTTTT. It specifies CASRGGPGRGEKLFF.

This clonotype was seen at least ten times. The chain uses TRBV4-1 and TRBJ2-3, with 9 positions matching TRBD2. The CDR3 sequence is 16 residues long. J gave up 5 bases and V 2 bases, and 8 bases lay outside the gene matches. Germline V gives CDR1 MGHRA, CDR2 YSYEKL. CDR3 loop: CASSQLERGVRDTQYF. The CDR3 DNA is TGCGCCAGCAGCCAACTCGAGCGGGGGGTTAGAGATACGCAGTATTTT.

The chain joins TRBV20-1 to TRBJ2-3, with TRBD2 matching over 8 bases. The V segment lost 1 base and the J segment 0 bases; nucleotides outside the gene matches: 9. CDR3 length equals 17 residues. From germline, CDR1 is DFQATT and CDR2 SNEGSKA (reference sequence). The CDR3, as DNA: TGCAGTGCTAGAGCACCTAGCGGGCGATCGAGCACAGATACGCAGTATTTT. Protein product: CSARAPSGRSSTDTQYF.

This chain links TRBV3-1 with TRBJ1-3; perhaps TRBD1 as D (5 bases). The CDR3 consists of 15 residues. CDR1 is LGHDT, CDR2 YNNKEL, per germline (reference sequence). Trimming shortened V by 5 bases and J by 0 bases, and 11 bases separated the two germline ends. The CDR3 DNA reads as TGTGCCAGCAGCATGGGCGGGGGCTCTGGAAACACCATATATTTT. Translated, it gives CASSMGGGSGNTIYF.

The chain joins TRBV28 to TRBJ1-2; 9 bases are a match to TRBD1. J lost 8 bases, V lost 6 bases, and 10 bases had no gene match. Germline values: CDR1 MDHEN, CDR2 SYDVKM. The CDR3 has 14 amino acids. This CDR3 is CASRRTGVAKGYTF. CDR3 DNA: TGTGCCAGCAGAAGGACAGGGGTGGCCAAGGGCTACACCTTC.

The chain links TRBV24-1 to TRBJ2-3; D unclear. The germline gives CDR1 KGHDR, CDR2 SFDVKD. The CDR3 totals 14 residues. Trimming stripped 1 base from V and 2 bases from J, with 6 bases between. CDR3 protein: CATSDFAFTDTQYF. The CDR3, as DNA: TGTGCCACCAGTGATTTTGCTTTCACAGATACGCAGTATTTT.

This clonotype was observed at least ten times. This chain connects TRBV6-2 or TRBV6-3 to TRBJ2-2, with 9 bases identical to TRBD1. Germline CDR1 reads MNHEY; CDR2 reads SVGEGT. V trimming: 7 bases; J trimming: 4 bases; junction bases outside the gene matches: 13. The CDR3 covers 17 residues. CDR3 sequence reads: CASNSNPGTGSTGELFF. In DNA form, the CDR3 reads TGTGCCAGCAACTCGAACCCCGGGACAGGGAGCACCGGGGAGCTGTTTTTT.

This clonotype was observed a handful of times. V is TRBV7-2 and J is TRBJ2-5; no clear D gene. CDR3 length: 15 residues. Germline assignment: CDR1 SGHTA and CDR2 FQGNSA. The V end lost 5 bases, the J end lost 2 bases, and 15 bases lay between the germline ends. CDR3 sequence reads: CASSPIAYLQETQYF. The CDR3 DNA sequence: TGTGCCAGCAGCCCGATAGCCTATTTACAAGAGACCCAGTACTTC. The whole variable domain, filled in from reference TRBV7-2 and TRBJ2-5, reads GAGVSQSPSNKVTEKGKDVELRCDPISGHTALYWYRQSLGQGLEFLIYFQGNSAPDKSGLPSDRFSAERTGGSVSTLTIQRTQQEDSAVYLCASSPIAYLQETQYFGPGTRLLVL.

This clonotype has ten or more counts. V is TRBV28 and J is TRBJ1-1, with TRBD1 identical over 9 bases. Germline-derived CDR1 and CDR2 are MDHEN and SYDVKM. V shed 5 bases and J 0 bases; nucleotides not matched to a gene: 13. The CDR3 sequence is 18 residues long. CDR3 protein: CASSNIQGAGIMNTEAFF. In DNA form, the CDR3 reads TGTGCCAGCAGTAATATACAGGGGGCAGGAATCATGAACACTGAAGCTTTCTTT.

This clonotype occurred many times. V is TRBV20-1 and J is TRBJ2-3; TRBD2 aligns across 12 bases. This CDR3 is built from 16 residues. Looked up from germline, CDR1 is DFQATT and CDR2 is SNEGSKA (reference sequence). Trimming removed 0 bases from V and 5 bases from J; junction bases left unmatched: 6. The CDR3 DNA is TGCAGTGCTAGAGATGGCCTAGCGGGGGGGGTAGATACGCAGTATTTT. Amino acids: CSARDGLAGGVDTQYF.

This clonotype was detected once. The rearrangement links TRBV19 to TRBJ2-6; TRBD1 might be the D (6 bases). Germline loops: CDR1 LNHDA, CDR2 SQIVND (reference sequence). CDR3 length: 15 residues. V dropped 3 bases and J dropped 2 bases, with 8 bases sitting between them. The CDR3 DNA reads TGTGCCAGTAGTATCGCAGGGGCTGGGGCCAACGTCCTGACTTTC. It translates to CASSIAGAGANVLTF.

CDR3: CASSLVFSTEAFF. DNA for the CDR3: TGTGCCAGCAGCTTAGTTTTTAGCACTGAAGCTTTCTTT. The chain links TRBV14 to TRBJ1-1, with D unclear. V was clipped by 5 bases and J by 4 bases, with 11 bases between them. CDR1 is SGHDN and CDR2 is FVKESK in the germline V gene. The CDR3 spans 13 residues.

This chain connects TRBV2 to TRBJ2-7; D ambiguous. Germline V lookup: CDR1 SNHLY, CDR2 FYNNEI. The CDR3 loop spans 10 amino acids. Deletions cut 3 bases from V and 5 bases from J, with 2 bases between. CDR3 in DNA: TGTGCCAGCAGTGACGACGAGCAGTACGTC. Its protein is CASSDDEQYV.

In its sample, this clonotype was seen a few times. The CDR3 nucleotides read TGTGCCAGCAGCCGCACCGGGACTGAAGCTAACTATGGCTACACCTTC. Protein: CASSRTGTEANYGYTF. This chain connects TRBV7-9 to TRBJ1-2; weak D call: TRBD1 (5 bases). Germline V gives CDR1 SEHNR, CDR2 FQNEAQ (reference sequence). V dropped 5 bases and J dropped 0 bases, with 16 bases sitting between them. This CDR3 is built from 16 residues.

This clonotype is a singleton in its sample. This chain connects TRBV18 to TRBJ1-1; perhaps TRBD1 as D (6 bases). Germline assignment: CDR1 KGHSH and CDR2 LQKENI. This CDR3 is built from 15 residues. V was shortened by 3 bases and J by 0 bases, with 11 bases between the two germline ends. CDR3 amino acids: CASSPPDSLNTEAFF. In DNA form, the CDR3 reads TGTGCCAGCTCACCCCCGGACAGCTTGAACACTGAAGCTTTCTTT. Using reference TRBV18 and TRBJ1-1 for the parts outside the CDR3, the full variable domain is NAGVMQNPRHLVRRRGQEARLRCSPMKGHSHVYWYRQLPEEGLKFMVYLQKENIIDESGMPKERFSAEFPKEGPSILRIQQVVRGDSAAYFCASSPPDSLNTEAFFGQGTRLTVV.

This chain links TRBV18 with TRBJ1-1; D call uncertain. CDR1 is KGHSH and CDR2 is LQKENI in the germline V gene. V lost 4 bases, J lost 1 base, and 10 bases lay in between. This CDR3 has 14 residues. The CDR3 DNA sequence: TGTGCCAGCTCACAAGAGATAGAGAACACTGAAGCTTTCTTT. Protein sequence: CASSQEIENTEAFF.

CDR3 nucleotide sequence: TGCAGTGCTGGGACTAATAACTATGGCTACACCTTC. It encodes CSAGTNNYGYTF. The chain combines TRBV20-1 with TRBJ1-2; possibly TRBD1 for D (5 bases). This CDR3 comprises 12 residues. Germline CDR1 and CDR2: DFQATT and SNEGSKA (reference sequence). The ends were cut back, 5 bases at V and 1 base at J, with 8 bases in the middle.

The chain joins TRBV29-1 to TRBJ2-1; 9 bases align to TRBD1. CDR1 and CDR2 (germline): SQVTM, ANQGSEA. The CDR3 totals 13 residues. J lost 9 bases, V lost 4 bases, and 7 bases had no gene match. As DNA, the CDR3 is TGCAGCGTTGTCCGGGACAGGGTTACTGAGCAGTTCTTC. Amino acid sequence: CSVVRDRVTEQFF.